These T cell receptor beta chains were read from a single sample in a study of CD8 T cells in Susac syndrome. TCRdb re-derived calls from the immunoSEQ multiplex PCR reads in MiXCR, one entry per CDR3 protein. Of some 220,000 distinct CDR3 sequences detected, 95% appear once; the ten largest clones hold 0.085% to 0.095%. The sample taken for sequencing was CD4+ T cells from PBMCs. These receptors were obtained from a human donor with multiple sclerosis. Each CDR3 is given with its conserved first and last residue. The D gene is left open where the match is weak. Clone size is not always given. Where it is, it says once, few, many or a class for expanded clones.

TRBV6-1	.	.	TRBJ2-5	CASTLDKLGQETQYF	TGTGCCAGCACCTTGGACAAGCTTGGGCAAGAGACCCAGTACTTC
TRBV29-1	.	.	TRBJ2-1	CSVEGQTYNEQFF	TGCAGCGTTGAAGGACAAACCTACAATGAGCAGTTCTTC
TRBV9	.	.	TRBJ2-7	CASSPGVPPASYEQYF	TGTGCCAGCAGCCCTGGAGTTCCGCCAGCCTCCTACGAGCAGTACTTC
TRBV5-1	.	.	TRBJ1-2	CASSLDREGLDF	TGCGCCAGCAGCTTGGACAGGGAGGGTTTGGACTTC
TRBV29-1	once	TRBD2	TRBJ2-7	CSVAPGTSDYEQYF	TGCAGCGTTGCCCCCGGGACTAGCGACTACGAGCAGTACTTC
TRBV9	.	TRBD1	TRBJ2-5	CASSVSLSPGQGEGETQYF	TGTGCCAGCAGCGTCAGTCTGAGCCCGGGACAGGGTGAGGGGGAGACCCAGTACTTC
TRBV20-1	.	.	TRBJ1-1	CSARATLPRAGFF	TGCAGTGCTAGAGCGACGTTGCCCAGGGCAGGTTTCTTT
TRBV7-9	.	.	TRBJ2-5	CASSSRSHKETQYF	TGTGCCAGCAGCTCTCGGTCTCACAAAGAGACCCAGTACTTC
TRBV5-1	once	.	TRBJ1-1	CASSLAWGDWDTEAFF	TGCGCCAGCAGCTTGGCCTGGGGCGATTGGGACACTGAAGCTTTCTTT
TRBV5-1	.	.	TRBJ2-5	CASSLKGGAGKETQYF	TGCGCCAGCAGCCTCAAAGGCGGTGCGGGAAAAGAGACCCAGTACTTC
TRBV7-2	.	.	TRBJ1-2	CASSLISRPYGYTF	TGTGCCAGCAGCTTAATCTCCAGACCTTATGGCTACACCTTC
TRBV25-1	.	.	TRBJ2-5	CASSNGFQETQYF	TGTGCCAGCAGTAACGGATTTCAAGAGACCCAGTACTTC
TRBV18	.	TRBD1	TRBJ1-3	CASHRGDQRNTIYF	TGTGCCAGCCACAGGGGCGATCAGAGAAACACCATATATTTT
TRBV14	.	.	TRBJ2-1	CASSQAFGGEQFF	TGTGCCAGCAGCCAAGCTTTTGGGGGTGAGCAGTTCTTC
TRBV20-1	.	.	TRBJ2-4	CSAPRAENIQYF	TGCAGTGCTCCCCGGGCGGAAAACATTCAGTACTTC